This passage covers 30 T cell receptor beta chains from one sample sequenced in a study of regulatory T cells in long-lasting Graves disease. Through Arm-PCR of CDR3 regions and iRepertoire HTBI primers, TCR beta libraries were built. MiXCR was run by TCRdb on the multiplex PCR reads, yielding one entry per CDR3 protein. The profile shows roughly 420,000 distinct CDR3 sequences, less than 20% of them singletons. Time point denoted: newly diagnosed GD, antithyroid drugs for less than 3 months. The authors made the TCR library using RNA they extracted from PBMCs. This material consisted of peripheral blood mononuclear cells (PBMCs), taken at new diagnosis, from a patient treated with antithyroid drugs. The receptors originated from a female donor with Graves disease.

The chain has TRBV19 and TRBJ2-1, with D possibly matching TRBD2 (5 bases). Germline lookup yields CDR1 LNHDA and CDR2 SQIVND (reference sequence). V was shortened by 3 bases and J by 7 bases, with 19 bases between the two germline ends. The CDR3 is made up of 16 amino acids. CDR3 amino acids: CASSMGGPAIPNEQFF. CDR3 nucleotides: TGTGCCAGTAGTATGGGCGGGCCGGCCATACCGAATGAGCAGTTCTTC.

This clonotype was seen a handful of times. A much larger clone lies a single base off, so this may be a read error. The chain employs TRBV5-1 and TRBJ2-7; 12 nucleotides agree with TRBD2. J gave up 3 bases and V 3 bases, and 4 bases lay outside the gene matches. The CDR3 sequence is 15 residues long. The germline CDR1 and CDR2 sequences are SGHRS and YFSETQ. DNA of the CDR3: TGCGCCAGCAGCTGCGAGACTAGCGGGAGCTACGAGCAGTACTTC. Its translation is CASSCETSGSYEQYF.

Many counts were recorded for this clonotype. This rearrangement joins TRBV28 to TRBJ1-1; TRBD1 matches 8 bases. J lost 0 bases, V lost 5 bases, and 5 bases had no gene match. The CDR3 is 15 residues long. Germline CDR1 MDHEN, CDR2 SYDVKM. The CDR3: CASSPLQGVNTEAFF. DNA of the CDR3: TGTGCCAGCAGTCCTCTACAGGGGGTGAACACTGAAGCTTTCTTT. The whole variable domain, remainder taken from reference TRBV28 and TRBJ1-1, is DVKVTQSSRYLVKRTGEKVFLECVQDMDHENMFWYRQDPGLGLRLIYFSYDVKMKEKGDIPEGYSVSREKKERFSLILESASTNQTSMYLCASSPLQGVNTEAFFGQGTRLTVV.

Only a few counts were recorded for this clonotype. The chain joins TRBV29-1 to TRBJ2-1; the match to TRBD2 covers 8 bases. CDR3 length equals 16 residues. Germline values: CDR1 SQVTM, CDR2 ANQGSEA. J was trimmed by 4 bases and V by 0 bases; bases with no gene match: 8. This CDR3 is CSVEDRREGRYNEQFF. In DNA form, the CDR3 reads TGCAGCGTTGAAGATCGACGGGAGGGACGATACAATGAGCAGTTCTTC.

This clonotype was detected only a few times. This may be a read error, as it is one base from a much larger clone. In DNA, the CDR3 is TGCGCCAGCAGCTTGGAGGGGAGGGGGAACAATGAGCAGTACTTC. This encodes CASSLEGRGNNEQYF. The chain joins TRBV5-1 to TRBJ2-7, with D perhaps matching TRBD2 (7 bases). Deletions cut 0 bases from V and 7 bases from J, with 17 bases between. There are 15 residues in the CDR3. The germline V gene has CDR1 SGHRS and CDR2 YFSETQ.

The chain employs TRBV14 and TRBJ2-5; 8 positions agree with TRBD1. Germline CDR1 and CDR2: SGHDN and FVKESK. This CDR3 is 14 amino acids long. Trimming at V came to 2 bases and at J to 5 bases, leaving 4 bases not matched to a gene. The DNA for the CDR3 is TGTGCCAGCAGCCAACGACAGGGGAGGGAGACCCAGTACTTC. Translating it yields CASSQRQGRETQYF.

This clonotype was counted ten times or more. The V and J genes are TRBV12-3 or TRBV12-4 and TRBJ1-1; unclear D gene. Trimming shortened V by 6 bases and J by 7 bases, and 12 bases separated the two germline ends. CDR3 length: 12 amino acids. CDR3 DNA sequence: TGTGCCAGCAGGCCGTTCGGCAGTGAAGCTTTCTTT. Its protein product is CASRPFGSEAFF.

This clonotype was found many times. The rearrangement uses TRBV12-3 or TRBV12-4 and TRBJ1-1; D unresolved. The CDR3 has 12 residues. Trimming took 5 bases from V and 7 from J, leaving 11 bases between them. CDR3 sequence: CASSHGAYEAFF. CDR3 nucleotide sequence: TGTGCCAGCAGTCACGGTGCCTATGAAGCTTTCTTT.

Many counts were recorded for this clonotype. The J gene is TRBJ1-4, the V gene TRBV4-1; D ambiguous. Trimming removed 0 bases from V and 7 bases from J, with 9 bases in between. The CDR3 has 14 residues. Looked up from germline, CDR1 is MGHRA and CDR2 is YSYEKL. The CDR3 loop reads CASSQESGGEKLFF. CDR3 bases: TGCGCCAGCAGCCAAGAATCGGGAGGTGAAAAACTGTTTTTT.

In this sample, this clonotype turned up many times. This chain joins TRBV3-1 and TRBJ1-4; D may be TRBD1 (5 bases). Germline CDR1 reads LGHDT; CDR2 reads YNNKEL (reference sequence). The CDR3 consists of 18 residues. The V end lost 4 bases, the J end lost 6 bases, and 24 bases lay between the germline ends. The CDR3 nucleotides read TGTGCCAGCAGCCTAAGAGTTAATGACCGGGACCCATATGAAAAACTGTTTTTT. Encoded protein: CASSLRVNDRDPYEKLFF.

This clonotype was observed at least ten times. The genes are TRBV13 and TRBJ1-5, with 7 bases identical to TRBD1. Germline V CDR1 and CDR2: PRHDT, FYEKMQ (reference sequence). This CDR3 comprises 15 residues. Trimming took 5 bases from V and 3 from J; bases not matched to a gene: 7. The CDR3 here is CASSGRGQFNQPQHF. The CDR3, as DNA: TGTGCCAGCAGCGGCCGGGGACAGTTCAATCAGCCCCAGCATTTT.

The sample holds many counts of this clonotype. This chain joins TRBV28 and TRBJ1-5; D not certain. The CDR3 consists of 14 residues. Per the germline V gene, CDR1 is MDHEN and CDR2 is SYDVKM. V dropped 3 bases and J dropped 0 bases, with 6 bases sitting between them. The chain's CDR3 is CASSFIGSNQPQHF. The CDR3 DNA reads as TGTGCCAGCAGTTTTATTGGTAGCAATCAGCCCCAGCATTTT.

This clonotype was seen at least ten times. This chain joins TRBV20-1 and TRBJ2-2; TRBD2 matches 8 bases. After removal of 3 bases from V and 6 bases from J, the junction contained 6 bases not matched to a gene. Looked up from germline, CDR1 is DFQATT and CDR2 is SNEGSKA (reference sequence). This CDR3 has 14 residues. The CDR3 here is CSASGGGSPGELFF. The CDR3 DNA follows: TGCAGTGCTAGCGGCGGGGGGAGTCCCGGGGAGCTGTTTTTT.

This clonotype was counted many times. The CDR3 coding sequence is TGTGCCAGCAGCCCGGGACAGGGGATCATGAACACTGAAGCTTTCTTT. It yields the protein CASSPGQGIMNTEAFF. V usage is TRBV7-2 and J usage is TRBJ1-1, with 10 bases that match TRBD1. Trimming cost V 5 bases and J 0 bases; bases outside gene matches: 6. Germline-derived CDR1 and CDR2 are SGHTA and FQGNSA. This CDR3 region has 16 residues. The whole variable domain, remainder taken from reference TRBV7-2 and TRBJ1-1, is GAGVSQSPSNKVTEKGKDVELRCDPISGHTALYWYRQSLGQGLEFLIYFQGNSAPDKSGLPSDRFSAERTGGSVSTLTIQRTQQEDSAVYLCASSPGQGIMNTEAFFGQGTRLTVV.

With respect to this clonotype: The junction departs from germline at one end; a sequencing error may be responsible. CDR3 sequence: CASSQGEAAGPQHF. CDR3 in DNA: TGCGCCAGCAGCCAGGGGGAGGCCGCTGGGCCCCAGCATTTT. The chain combines TRBV7-2 with TRBJ1-5; TRBD1 aligns across 7 bases. The germline gives CDR1 SGHTA, CDR2 FQGNSA. The CDR3 runs to 14 residues.

CDR3 residues: CASSPLGGPTQYF. The CDR3 nucleotides are TGTGCCAGCAGCCCCTTGGGGGGCCCTACGCAGTATTTT. This chain uses TRBV7-9 with TRBJ2-3; D possibly matches TRBD1 or TRBD2 (6 bases each). Trimming cost V 5 bases and J 8 bases, with 14 bases left between them. This CDR3 spans 13 amino acids. Germline CDR1 and CDR2: SEHNR and FQNEAQ (reference sequence).

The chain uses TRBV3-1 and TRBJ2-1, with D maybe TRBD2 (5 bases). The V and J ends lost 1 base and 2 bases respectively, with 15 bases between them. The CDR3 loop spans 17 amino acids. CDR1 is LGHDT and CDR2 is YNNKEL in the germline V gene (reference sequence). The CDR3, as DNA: TGTGCCAGCAGCCAAGCCACCTCGGACTCCGCCTACAATGAGCAGTTCTTC. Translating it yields CASSQATSDSAYNEQFF.

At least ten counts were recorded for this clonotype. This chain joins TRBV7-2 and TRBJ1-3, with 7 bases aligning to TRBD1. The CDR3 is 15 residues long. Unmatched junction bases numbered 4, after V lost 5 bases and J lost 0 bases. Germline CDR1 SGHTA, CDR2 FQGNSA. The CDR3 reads CASSPGQTSGNTIYF. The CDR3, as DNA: TGTGCCAGCAGCCCGGGACAGACCTCTGGAAACACCATATATTTT.

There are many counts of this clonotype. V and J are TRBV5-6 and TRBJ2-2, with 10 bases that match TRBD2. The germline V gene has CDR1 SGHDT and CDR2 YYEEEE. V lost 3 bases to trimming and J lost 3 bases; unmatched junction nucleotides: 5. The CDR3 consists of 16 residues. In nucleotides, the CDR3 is TGTGCCAGCAGCTCATGGACTAGCGGATACACCGGGGAGCTGTTTTTT. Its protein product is CASSSWTSGYTGELFF.

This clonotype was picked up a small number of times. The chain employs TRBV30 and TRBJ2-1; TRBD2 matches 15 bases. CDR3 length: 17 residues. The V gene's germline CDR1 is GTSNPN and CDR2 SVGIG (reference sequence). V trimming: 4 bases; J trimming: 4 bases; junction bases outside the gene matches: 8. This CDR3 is CAWIPGGTSGGYNEQFF. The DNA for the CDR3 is TGTGCCTGGATCCCGGGGGGGACTAGCGGGGGGTACAATGAGCAGTTCTTC.

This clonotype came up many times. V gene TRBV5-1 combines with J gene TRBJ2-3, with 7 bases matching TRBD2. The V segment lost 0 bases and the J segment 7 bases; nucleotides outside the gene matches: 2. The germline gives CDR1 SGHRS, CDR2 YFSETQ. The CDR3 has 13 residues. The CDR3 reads CASSLGAGNTQYF. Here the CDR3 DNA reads TGCGCCAGCAGCTTGGGAGCGGGGAATACGCAGTATTTT.

The CDR3 DNA is TGTGCCAGCAGCTTAGACTGGAGACCTAACTATGGCTACACCTTC. Translation: CASSLDWRPNYGYTF. The genes are TRBV7-2 and TRBJ1-2; D unclear. CDR3 size: 15 residues. Trimming stripped 1 base from V and 0 bases from J, with 9 bases between. The germline V gene encodes CDR1 SGHTA and CDR2 FQGNSA.

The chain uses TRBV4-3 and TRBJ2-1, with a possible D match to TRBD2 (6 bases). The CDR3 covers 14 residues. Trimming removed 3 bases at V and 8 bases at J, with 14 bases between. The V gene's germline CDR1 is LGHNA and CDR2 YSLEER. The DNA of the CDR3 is TGCGCCAGCAGCCACCCGGAGGGCAGGGATGAGCAGTTCTTC. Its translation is CASSHPEGRDEQFF.

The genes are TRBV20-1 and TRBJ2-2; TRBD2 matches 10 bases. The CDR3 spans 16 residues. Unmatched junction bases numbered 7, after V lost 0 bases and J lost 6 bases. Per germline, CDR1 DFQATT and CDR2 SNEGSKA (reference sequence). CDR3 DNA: TGCAGTGCTAGAGATGGGCTAGCGGGAGAGTCCGGGGAGCTGTTTTTT. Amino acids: CSARDGLAGESGELFF.

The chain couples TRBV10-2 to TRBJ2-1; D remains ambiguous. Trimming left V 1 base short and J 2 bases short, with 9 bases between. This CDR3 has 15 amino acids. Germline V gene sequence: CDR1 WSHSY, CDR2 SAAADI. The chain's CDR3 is CASSELGVAYNEQFF. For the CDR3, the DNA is TGCGCCAGCAGTGAGTTAGGTGTGGCCTACAATGAGCAGTTCTTC.

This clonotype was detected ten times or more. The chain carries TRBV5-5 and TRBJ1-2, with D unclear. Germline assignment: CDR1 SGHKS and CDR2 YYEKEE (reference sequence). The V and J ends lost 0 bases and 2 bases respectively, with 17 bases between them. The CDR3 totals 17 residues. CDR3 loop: CASSLDLALLGNYGYTF. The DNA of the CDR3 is TGTGCCAGCAGCTTGGATCTGGCACTATTAGGGAACTATGGCTACACCTTC.

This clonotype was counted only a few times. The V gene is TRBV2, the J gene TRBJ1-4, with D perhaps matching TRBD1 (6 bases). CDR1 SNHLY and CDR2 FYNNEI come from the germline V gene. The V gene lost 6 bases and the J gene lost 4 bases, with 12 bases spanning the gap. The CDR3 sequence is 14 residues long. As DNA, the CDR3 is TGTGCCAGCAGGCGTGAGGGGGTTAATGAAAAACTGTTTTTT. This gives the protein CASRREGVNEKLFF.

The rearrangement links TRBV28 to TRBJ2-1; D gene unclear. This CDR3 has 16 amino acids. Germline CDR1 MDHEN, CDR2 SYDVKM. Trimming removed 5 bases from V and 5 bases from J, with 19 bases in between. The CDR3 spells CASSQLSPPSHNEQFF. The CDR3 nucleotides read TGTGCCAGCAGTCAGCTGTCGCCCCCTTCCCACAATGAGCAGTTCTTC.

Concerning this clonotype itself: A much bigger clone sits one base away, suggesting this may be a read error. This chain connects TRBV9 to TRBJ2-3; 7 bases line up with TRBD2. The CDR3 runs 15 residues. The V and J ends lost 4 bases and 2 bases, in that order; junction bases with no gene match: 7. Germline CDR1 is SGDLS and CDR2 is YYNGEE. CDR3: CASSLLAKDTDTQYF. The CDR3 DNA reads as TGTGCCAGCAGCCTACTAGCGAAAGACACAGATACGCAGTATTTT.

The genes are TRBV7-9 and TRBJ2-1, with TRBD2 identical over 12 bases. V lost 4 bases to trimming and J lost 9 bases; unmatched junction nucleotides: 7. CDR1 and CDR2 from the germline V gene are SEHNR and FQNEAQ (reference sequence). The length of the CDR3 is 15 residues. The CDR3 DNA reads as TGTGCCAGCAGCTCACCTAGCGGGGGGGCTATTGAGCAGTTCTTC. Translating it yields CASSSPSGGAIEQFF.